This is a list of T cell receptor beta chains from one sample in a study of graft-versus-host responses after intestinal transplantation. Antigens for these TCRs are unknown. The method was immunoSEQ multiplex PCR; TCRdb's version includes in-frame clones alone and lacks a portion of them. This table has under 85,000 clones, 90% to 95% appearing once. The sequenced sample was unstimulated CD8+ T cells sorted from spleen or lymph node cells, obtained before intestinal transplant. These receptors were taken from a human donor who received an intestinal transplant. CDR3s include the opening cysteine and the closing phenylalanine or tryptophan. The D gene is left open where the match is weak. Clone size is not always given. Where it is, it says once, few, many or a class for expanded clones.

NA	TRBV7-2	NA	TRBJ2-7	CASSLNREPPYEQYF	TGTGCCAGCAGCTTAAACAGGGAGCCCCCCTACGAGCAGTACTTC
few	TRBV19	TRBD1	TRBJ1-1	CASSIPGTGNTEAFF	TGTGCCAGTAGTATACCCGGGACAGGGAACACTGAAGCTTTCTTT
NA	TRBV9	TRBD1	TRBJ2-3	CASSVGNRGTFDTQYF	TGTGCCAGCAGCGTAGGAAACAGGGGGACCTTCGATACGCAGTATTTT
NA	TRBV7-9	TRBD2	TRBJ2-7	CASSPPGRGSYEQYF	TGTGCCAGCAGCCCCCCCGGGAGGGGTTCCTACGAGCAGTACTTC
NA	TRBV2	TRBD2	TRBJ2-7	CASSEAASGAYEQYF	TGTGCCAGCAGTGAAGCTGCTAGCGGGGCCTACGAGCAGTACTTC
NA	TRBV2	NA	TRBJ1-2	CASHTGKSATIYGYTF	TGTGCCAGCCACACAGGGAAGTCCGCCACTATCTATGGCTACACCTTC
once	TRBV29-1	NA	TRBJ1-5	CSVAAEGSNQPQHF	TGCAGCGTTGCGGCGGAGGGCTCCAATCAGCCCCAGCATTTT
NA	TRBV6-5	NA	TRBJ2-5	CASSYSATQYF	TGTGCCAGCAGTTACTCAGCGACCCAGTACTTC
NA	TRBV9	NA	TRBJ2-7	CASSKGDSSYEQYF	TGTGCCAGCAGCAAGGGGGATAGCTCCTACGAGCAGTACTTC
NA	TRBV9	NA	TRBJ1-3	CASGVGRGTGNTIYF	TGTGCCAGCGGCGTAGGAAGGGGGACTGGAAACACCATATATTTT
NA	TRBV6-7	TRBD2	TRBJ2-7	CARRPGLAGGPQTYEQYF	TGTGCCAGGAGACCGGGACTAGCGGGAGGGCCTCAGACCTACGAGCAGTACTTC
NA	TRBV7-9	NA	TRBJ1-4	CASSPPVGISEKLFF	TGTGCCAGCAGCCCCCCGGTGGGGATCTCTGAAAAACTGTTTTTT
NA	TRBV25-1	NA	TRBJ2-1	CARDGGLNSYNEQFF	TGTGCCAGGGATGGTGGGCTCAACTCCTACAATGAGCAGTTCTTC
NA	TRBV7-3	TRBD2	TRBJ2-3	CASSPLAGGDTQYF	TGTGCCAGCAGCCCCCTAGCGGGCGGAGATACGCAGTATTTT
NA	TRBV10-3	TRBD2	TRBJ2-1	CAIGLADYNEQFF	TGTGCCATCGGGCTAGCGGACTACAATGAGCAGTTCTTC
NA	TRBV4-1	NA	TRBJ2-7	CASSLGGTNYEQYF	TGCGCCAGCAGCTTGGGAGGGACAAACTACGAGCAGTACTTC
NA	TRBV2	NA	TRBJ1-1	CASSVNPEAFF	TGTGCCAGCAGTGTGAACCCTGAAGCTTTCTTT
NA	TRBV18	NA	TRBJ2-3	CASSPRTVLDTQYF	TGTGCCAGCTCACCTCGGACTGTATTGGATACGCAGTATTTT
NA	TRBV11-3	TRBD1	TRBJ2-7	CASSLGTGSYEQYF	TGTGCCAGCAGCTTAGGGACAGGGTCCTACGAGCAGTACTTC
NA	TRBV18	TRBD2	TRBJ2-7	CASSPGGEQYF	TGTGCCAGCTCTCCGGGAGGCGAGCAGTACTTC
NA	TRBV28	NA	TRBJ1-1	CASSVFQENTEAFF	TGTGCCAGCAGTGTCTTTCAGGAGAACACTGAAGCTTTCTTT
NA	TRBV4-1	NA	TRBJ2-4	CASSQVPGMVAKNIQYF	TGCGCCAGCAGCCAAGTCCCGGGAATGGTAGCCAAAAACATTCAGTACTTC
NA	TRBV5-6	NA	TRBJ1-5	CASSLVGYSNQPQHF	TGTGCCAGCAGCTTGGTCGGATATAGCAATCAGCCCCAGCATTTT
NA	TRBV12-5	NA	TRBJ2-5	CASGSGVPPQETQYF	TGTGCTAGTGGCTCAGGAGTACCTCCCCAAGAGACCCAGTACTTC
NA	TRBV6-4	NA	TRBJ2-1	CASSFSHSSYNEQFF	TGTGCCAGCTCCTTCTCCCATTCCTCCTACAATGAGCAGTTCTTC
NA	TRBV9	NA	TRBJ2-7	CASSVGVSFPYEQYF	TGTGCCAGCAGCGTAGGAGTCTCTTTCCCCTACGAGCAGTACTTC